This T cell receptor (beta chain) was sequenced for a study of naive and memory T cell subsets. Both TRBC1 and TRBC2 were covered by a beta constant-region primer of two equimolar oligonucleotides. The cDNA 3' end received a ligated single-stranded oligonucleotide carrying the SP2 primer and a 12-nucleotide UMI. TCRdb re-derived calls from the UMI-ligation and nested PCR reads in MiXCR, one entry per CDR3 protein. The sample has some 150,000 distinct CDR3 sequences, around 15% seen once. This clonotype has just a few counts. As yet, its antigen is unknown. The study, taken as a whole, reports: There was no ground truth to check naive and memory subset results. Over 90% of naive TCR sequences appeared only once after error correction, unlike memory subsets.

CDR3 length: 14 amino acids. V lost 5 bases and J lost 9, with 19 bases in between. Germline V CDR1 and CDR2: MNHEY, SVGEGT. The clonotype comes from a human donor in good health. Sequenced input: naive CD4+ T cells from blood. The gene calls are TRBV6-2 or TRBV6-3 and TRBJ2-5, with D unresolved. The CDR3 DNA sequence: TGTGCCAGCAGTGGAAGTATCCCAACTGGGGCCCAGTACTTC. It specifies CASSGSIPTGAQYF.